This is a list of T cell receptor beta chains from one sample in a study of CD8+ T cells in alopecia areata. Profiling relied on immunoSEQ multiplex PCR, and the TCRdb table lists in-frame clones only, not all of them. This sample has 200,000 to 250,000 clones, with over 60% found just once. Source: CD4+ T cells sorted from blood, taken at week 4, from a patient treated with tofacitinib. The source of these receptors is a human donor with alopecia areata. The CDR3 runs from the conserved cysteine through the conserved F or W. Each record gives: CDR3 DNA, CDR3 protein, D gene, J gene, V gene, clone size. A D gene is named only where the DNA matches it firmly. Clone size is stated in some rows and not others, as once, few, many or a class when expanded.

TGTGCCAGCAGTTCCCGGTCCCTACTGGGCGAGCAGTACTTC | CASSSRSLLGEQYF | . | TRBJ2-7 | TRBV6-5 | .
TGTGCCAGTAGTATCTTAACAGGGGATAGTAGCAATCAGCCCCAGCATTTT | CASSILTGDSSNQPQHF | TRBD1 | TRBJ1-5 | TRBV19 | once
TGTGCCACGCTACGCCAGGGGGCGAGGGGGAAAGAGACCCAGTACTTC | CATLRQGARGKETQYF | TRBD1 | TRBJ2-5 | TRBV7-9 | .
TGCGCCAGCAGCCTAGAAAGAGGCAATGAGCAGTTCTTC | CASSLERGNEQFF | . | TRBJ2-1 | TRBV4-3 | .
TGTGCCAGCAGTGAAGACCCCGGGGCGGGGGCCACCTACGAGCAGTACTTC | CASSEDPGAGATYEQYF | . | TRBJ2-7 | TRBV25-1 | .
TGCGCCAGCAGCATTGGGGGTACGGAAGAGACCCAGTACTTC | CASSIGGTEETQYF | . | TRBJ2-5 | TRBV5-1 | few
TGCAGCGTTGAGAGGGGTGGGGACTACGAGCAGTACTTC | CSVERGGDYEQYF | . | TRBJ2-7 | TRBV29-1 | .
TGCGCCAGCAGCTTTAGAGGGGAATCCTACAATGAGCAGTTCTTC | CASSFRGESYNEQFF | . | TRBJ2-1 | TRBV5-1 | .
TGTGCCAGCAGTGAAGGGTCTAGCGGGGTTAGCACAGATACGCAGTATTTT | CASSEGSSGVSTDTQYF | TRBD2 | TRBJ2-3 | TRBV2 | .
TGTGCCAGCAGCATGGGGGACAGATACCTAGAGACCCAGTACTTC | CASSMGDRYLETQYF | TRBD1 | TRBJ2-5 | TRBV27 | .
TGTGCCTGGACGATGACGGTGAACACTGAAGCTTTCTTT | CAWTMTVNTEAFF | . | TRBJ1-1 | TRBV30 | .
TGTGCCAGCAGCGTAGACCCAGGGACAGTGGAGACCCAGTACTTC | CASSVDPGTVETQYF | TRBD1 | TRBJ2-5 | TRBV9 | once
TGTGCCAGCAGTCCCCGAGACGCCTATGGCTACACCTTC | CASSPRDAYGYTF | . | TRBJ1-2 | TRBV2 | .
TGTGCCTGGAATACGAGATATGGCTACACCTTC | CAWNTRYGYTF | . | TRBJ1-2 | TRBV30 | .
TGTGCCAGCAGCCGGGCCCCCCTGAGTAGCTCCTACAATGAGCAGTTCTTC | CASSRAPLSSSYNEQFF | . | TRBJ2-1 | TRBV7-9 | .
TGTGCCAGCAGTTACGGCAGCGATTCACCCCTCCACTTT | CASSYGSDSPLHF | . | TRBJ1-6 | TRBV6-5 | .
TGCAGCGTTTTCGGGACAGGGAATGGGGCCAACGTCCTGACTTTC | CSVFGTGNGANVLTF | TRBD1 | TRBJ2-6 | TRBV29-1 | .
TGTGCCAGCAACCCCGGGCGCACGGGAACCCAGTACTTC | CASNPGRTGTQYF | . | TRBJ2-5 | TRBV7-2 | few
TGTGCCAGCAGCTTAGCTTCGGGGGTGAACACTGAAGCTTTCTTT | CASSLASGVNTEAFF | . | TRBJ1-1 | TRBV7-2 | .
TGTGCCAGCAGCTTGGGGACCGAGTACGAGCAGTACTTC | CASSLGTEYEQYF | . | TRBJ2-7 | TRBV7-9 | .
TGTGCCAGCAGTTTACGATGGGCGGGGTCAGAGAATGAGCAGTTCTTC | CASSLRWAGSENEQFF | . | TRBJ2-1 | TRBV27 | .
TGTGCCAGCAGCGGCAGGGGTTCTGAAGCTTTCTTT | CASSGRGSEAFF | . | TRBJ1-1 | TRBV9 | .
TGTGCCAGCAGCGGGGGACTGCCCTACGAGCAGTACTTC | CASSGGLPYEQYF | . | TRBJ2-7 | TRBV5-6 | .
TGCAGTCAAAGACAGGGTATGACGACAGATACGCAGTATTTT | CSQRQGMTTDTQYF | TRBD1 | TRBJ2-3 | TRBV29-1 | .
TGTGCCAGCAGCTTTGGGGCCGACAGAAGGGATCAGCAGTTCTTC | CASSFGADRRDQQFF | . | TRBJ2-1 | TRBV5-6 | .
TGTGCCAGCAGAAGGGGGCTTGATGAAAAACTGTTTTTT | CASRRGLDEKLFF | TRBD1 | TRBJ1-4 | TRBV6-5 | .
TGTGCCAGTAGTCCTCCTGACAGGGTATATGGCTACACCTTC | CASSPPDRVYGYTF | TRBD1 | TRBJ1-2 | TRBV19 | .
TGTGCCAGCAGCCCCTCCGGGGTGCACTACGAGCAGTACTTC | CASSPSGVHYEQYF | . | TRBJ2-7 | TRBV7-2 | .
TGCGCCAGCAGGAAGGGGGAGCAAGAGACCCAGTACTTC | CASRKGEQETQYF | . | TRBJ2-5 | TRBV5-1 | .
TGTGCCTGGAGTGGGACGAGGAAAGCCAAAAACATTCAGTACTTC | CAWSGTRKAKNIQYF | . | TRBJ2-4 | TRBV30 | few
TGCAGCGTTCCCGGGACAACGAACACCGGGGAGCTGTTTTTT | CSVPGTTNTGELFF | . | TRBJ2-2 | TRBV29-1 | few
TGTGCCACCAGCAGAGAGGGAAATGAGCAGTTCTTC | CATSREGNEQFF | . | TRBJ2-1 | TRBV15 | once
TGTGCCAGCAGTGACCTGACTGGACAGGGTGGGCAGTACTTC | CASSDLTGQGGQYF | TRBD1 | TRBJ2-7 | TRBV2 | .
TGTGCCAGCTCACCAGGGGCGGAGCAGACCCAGTACTTC | CASSPGAEQTQYF | . | TRBJ2-5 | TRBV18 | .
TGTGCCAGCAGCCAAGAGTCAGTAGCGGGGGGCCAAGAGACCCAGTACTTC | CASSQESVAGGQETQYF | TRBD2 | TRBJ2-5 | TRBV4-2 | few
TGCAGCCACTATGAAGGTAACTCGGAGTACTTC | CSHYEGNSEYF | . | TRBJ2-7 | TRBV29-1 | .
TGTGCCACCTCGCGGGACAGCCTGTATGGCTACACCTTC | CATSRDSLYGYTF | TRBD1 | TRBJ1-2 | TRBV5-6 | .
TGTGCCAGCAGCTCAGGTTGGGGCAACCGCGAGCAGTACTTC | CASSSGWGNREQYF | . | TRBJ2-7 | TRBV7-2 | .
TGTGCCTGGAGTGTACGAGCGGGGGGGCGATCAGATACGCAGTATTTT | CAWSVRAGGRSDTQYF | TRBD2 | TRBJ2-3 | TRBV30 | .
TGTGCCAGCAGCCGGATTACAGGAATTAACTATGGCTACACCTTC | CASSRITGINYGYTF | . | TRBJ1-2 | TRBV11-3 | few
TGTGCCAGCAGCCAAGGTGGGCCTGGAAACACCATATATTTT | CASSQGGPGNTIYF | . | TRBJ1-3 | TRBV2 | .
TGTGCCAGCAGCTTAAGGTTCCGTGACGAGCAGTACTTC | CASSLRFRDEQYF | . | TRBJ2-7 | TRBV7-2 | .
TGTGCCACCAGCAGAGATCCGGGAACCCAGTACTTC | CATSRDPGTQYF | . | TRBJ2-5 | TRBV15 | .
TGTGCCATCAGTGGTAGTCAGGCTTCTGAAGCTTTCTTT | CAISGSQASEAFF | . | TRBJ1-1 | TRBV10-3 | .
TGCGCCAGCACGGAAGACCCTCTTGACACCGGGGAGCTGTTTTTT | CASTEDPLDTGELFF | . | TRBJ2-2 | TRBV5-1 | .
TGTGCCAGCAGCTATCTAGCGGGGGGGAGACCAGATACGCAGTATTTT | CASSYLAGGRPDTQYF | TRBD2 | TRBJ2-3 | TRBV5-4 | few
TGTGCCAGCAGCTTAAAGGGGGCGGGTGGCTACACCTTC | CASSLKGAGGYTF | TRBD1 | TRBJ1-2 | TRBV7-2 | .
TGCAGCGTTGAGAAGGAAGCCAAAAACATTCAGTACTTC | CSVEKEAKNIQYF | . | TRBJ2-4 | TRBV29-1 | few